The 9 T cell receptor beta chains given below trace back to one sample, sequenced in a study of PD-1 blockade in classical Hodgkin lymphoma. Time point denoted: cycle 4 day 1 (C4D1), after six to seven weeks of nivolumab. Following autologous stem cell transplantation, relapse occurred in every patient, and exposure to brentuximab vedotin varied. Using immunoSEQ multiplex PCR, the repertoire was profiled, and TCRdb retains in-frame clones only, with some absent. Counted here are 50,000 to 65,000 clones, about 89% occurring once; the ten biggest clones make up about a tenth. The sample was peripheral blood mononuclear cells (PBMCs), taken before the fourth cycle of nivolumab. These receptors were obtained from a human donor with classical Hodgkin lymphoma.

This clone was picked up one time. This chain joins TRBV4-1 and TRBJ1-1, with D perhaps matching TRBD1 (6 bases). This CDR3 region has 13 residues. The V end lost 4 bases, the J end lost 6 bases, and 12 bases lay between the germline ends. The germline V gene encodes CDR1 MGHRA and CDR2 YSYEKL. CDR3 loop: CASSPVQGSEAFF. As DNA, the CDR3 is TGCGCCAGCAGCCCTGTACAGGGATCTGAAGCTTTCTTT.

The CDR3 loop is CASSRQILGVEAFF. In DNA, the CDR3 is TGTGCCAGCAGTCGACAGATCCTGGGGGTGGAAGCTTTCTTT. The chain employs TRBV14 and TRBJ1-1; a weak D match, TRBD1 (5 bases). This CDR3 has 14 residues. V gave up 6 bases and J gave up 8 bases, with 19 bases separating them. Germline values: CDR1 SGHDN, CDR2 FVKESK.

The chain is built from TRBV13 and TRBJ2-1; TRBD1 matches at 9 bases. Germline values: CDR1 PRHDT, CDR2 FYEKMQ (reference sequence). This CDR3 region has 13 residues. The junction had 2 bases not matched to a gene; V was cut back by 3 bases and J by 8 bases. The CDR3 reads CASSLDRGYEQFF. CDR3 coding DNA: TGTGCCAGCAGCTTGGACAGGGGCTATGAGCAGTTCTTC.

The chain employs TRBV29-1 and TRBJ1-1; no clear D. CDR3 length equals 12 residues. Germline-derived CDR1 and CDR2 are SQVTM and ANQGSEA. V was pared by 3 bases and J by 1 base, with 6 bases between. For the CDR3, the DNA is TGCAGCGTTGAGGTGGGGAACACTGAAGCTTTCTTT. This sequence encodes CSVEVGNTEAFF.

The V call is TRBV6-5, the J call TRBJ2-7; D gene uncertain. CDR3 length: 12 residues. The germline V gene encodes CDR1 MNHEY and CDR2 SVGAGI. The V end was cut by 5 bases, the J end by 3 bases, with 8 bases between. As DNA, the CDR3 is TGTGCCAGCAGTAATTCCCGCTACGAGCAGTACTTC. As protein: CASSNSRYEQYF.

The rearrangement uses TRBV13 and TRBJ2-1; 10 nucleotides align to TRBD2. In germline, CDR1 is PRHDT, CDR2 FYEKMQ (reference sequence). This CDR3 has 15 amino acids. With V trimmed by 3 bases and J by 7 bases, 6 bases remained unmatched. The CDR3 loop is CASSFSGGATNEQFF. The DNA of the CDR3 is TGTGCCAGCAGCTTCAGCGGGGGGGCTACAAATGAGCAGTTCTTC.

CDR3 in DNA: TGTGCCAGTATAAAAGGGACAGAATTTGGTCGCTACACCTTC. Its protein product is CASIKGTEFGRYTF. The rearrangement links TRBV19 to TRBJ1-2; TRBD1 matches 7 bases. This CDR3 is built from 14 residues. V lost 7 bases and J lost 9; bases outside the gene matches: 14. CDR1 LNHDA and CDR2 SQIVND come from the germline V gene (reference sequence). The complete variable domain, with remaining parts taken from reference TRBV19 and TRBJ1-2, reads DGGITQSPKYLFRKEGQNVTLSCEQNLNHDAMYWYRQDPGQGLRLIYYSQIVNDFQKGDIAEGYSVSREKKESFPLTVTSAQKNPTAFYLCASIKGTEFGRYTFGSGTRLTVV.

In DNA, the CDR3 is TGTGCCAGTAGTATTCGACAGGTAGGCTCCTATAATTCACCCCTCCACTTT. This encodes CASSIRQVGSYNSPLHF. The chain carries TRBV19 and TRBJ1-6; tentative D call: TRBD1 (6 bases). The CDR3 covers 17 residues. The ends were cut back, 3 bases at V and 0 bases at J, with 12 bases in the middle. The germline V gene encodes CDR1 LNHDA and CDR2 SQIVND (reference sequence). The variable domain in full, with the rest retrieved from reference TRBV19 and TRBJ1-6, is DGGITQSPKYLFRKEGQNVTLSCEQNLNHDAMYWYRQDPGQGLRLIYYSQIVNDFQKGDIAEGYSVSREKKESFPLTVTSAQKNPTAFYLCASSIRQVGSYNSPLHFGNGTRLTVT.

The rearrangement links TRBV5-1 to TRBJ2-7; 8 bases are a match to TRBD1. CDR3 length equals 12 residues. The V gene's germline CDR1 is SGHRS and CDR2 YFSETQ. Trimming at V came to 4 bases and at J to 6 bases, leaving 3 bases not matched to a gene. The CDR3 sequence is CASSIDRGEQYF. In DNA form, the CDR3 reads TGCGCCAGCAGCATTGACAGGGGCGAGCAGTACTTC.